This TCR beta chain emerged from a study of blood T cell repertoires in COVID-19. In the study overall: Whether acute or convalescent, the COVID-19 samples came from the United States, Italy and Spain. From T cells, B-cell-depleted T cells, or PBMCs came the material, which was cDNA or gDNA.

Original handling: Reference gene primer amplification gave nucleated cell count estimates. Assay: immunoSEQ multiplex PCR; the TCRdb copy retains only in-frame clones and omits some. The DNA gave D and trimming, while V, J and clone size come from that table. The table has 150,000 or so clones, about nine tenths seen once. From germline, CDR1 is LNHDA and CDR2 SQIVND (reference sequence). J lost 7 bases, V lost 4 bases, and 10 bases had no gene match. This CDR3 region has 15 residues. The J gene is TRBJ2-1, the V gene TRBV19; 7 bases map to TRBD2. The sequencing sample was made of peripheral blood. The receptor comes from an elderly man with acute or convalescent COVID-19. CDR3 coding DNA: TGTGCCAGTAGTACCAGCGCGGGAGTAGGTAATGAGCAGTTCTTC. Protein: CASSTSAGVGNEQFF.